The table lists the clone carrying this T cell receptor beta chain with a few counts. In the same sample, other DNA sequences code for this CDR3. This entry is derived from a study of blood T cell repertoires in COVID-19. Repertoires were generated with immunoSEQ multiplex PCR, while TCRdb's copy carries only in-frame clones and drops some. The sample includes over 150,000 clones, roughly 93% of them seen just once. This CDR3 has 14 residues. The germline V gene has CDR1 SGHRS and CDR2 YFSETQ. The V segment lost 0 bases and the J segment 5 bases; nucleotides outside the gene matches: 3. The clonotype was recovered from a man between 18 and 29 years old with acute or convalescent COVID-19. The chain joins TRBV5-1 to TRBJ2-3, with TRBD1 matching over 7 bases. Material for sequencing was peripheral blood. The CDR3 region has the DNA TGCGCCAGCAGCTTGGGACAGGGTGGAGATACGCAGTATTTT. Translating gives CASSLGQGGDTQYF. Looking up the rest from reference TRBV5-1 and TRBJ2-3 gives the full variable domain: KAGVTQTPRYLIKTRGQQVTLSCSPISGHRSVSWYQQTPGQGLQFLFEYFSETQRNKGNFPGRFSGRQFSNSRSEMNVSTLELGDSALYLCASSLGQGGDTQYFGPGTRLTVL.